These 3 T cell receptor beta chains originate from one sample sequenced in a study of T cell changes during pregnancy in multiple sclerosis. Produced via immunoSEQ multiplex PCR; TCRdb's table is partial and in-frame only. The sample has 70,000 to 100,000 clones; 90% to 95% are singletons. The sample consisted of peripheral blood, taken in the first trimester of pregnancy. All receptors come from a female donor with multiple sclerosis, enrolled in a pregnancy study.

This rearrangement joins TRBV30 to TRBJ2-5; TRBD2 matches 10 bases. Per germline, CDR1 GTSNPN and CDR2 SVGIG (reference sequence). The CDR3 covers 13 residues. V shed 5 bases and J 5 bases; nucleotides not matched to a gene: 5. The CDR3 sequence: CAWCLAGAETQYF. As DNA, the CDR3 is TGTGCCTGGTGCCTAGCGGGAGCGGAGACCCAGTACTTC.

V gene TRBV19 combines with J gene TRBJ1-5; 7 bases are shared with TRBD1. J gave up 0 bases and V 5 bases, and 1 base lay outside the gene matches. This CDR3 region has 14 residues. Germline CDR1 and CDR2: LNHDA and SQIVND (reference sequence). CDR3 sequence (DNA): TGTGCCAGTAGTGGGACAGATAGCAATCAGCCCCAGCATTTT. It encodes CASSGTDSNQPQHF. Together with reference TRBV19 and TRBJ1-5, the CDR3 gives the full variable domain: DGGITQSPKYLFRKEGQNVTLSCEQNLNHDAMYWYRQDPGQGLRLIYYSQIVNDFQKGDIAEGYSVSREKKESFPLTVTSAQKNPTAFYLCASSGTDSNQPQHFGDGTRLSIL.

This clone was seen just once. Other DNA sequences in this specimen translate into the identical CDR3. V gene TRBV2 combines with J gene TRBJ2-3; no definite D call. CDR3 length equals 11 residues. With 3 bases removed from V and 5 bases from J, the gap between germline ends came to 3 bases. CDR1 SNHLY and CDR2 FYNNEI come from the germline V gene. The CDR3 sequence is CASSERDTQYF. The CDR3 DNA reads TGTGCCAGCAGTGAGAGAGATACGCAGTATTTT.